The rows below give T cell receptor beta chains drawn from one sample of a study of breast tumors, draining lymph nodes, adjacent tissues. TCRdb fed the multiplex PCR reads into MiXCR, producing one record per CDR3 protein. This sample yields around 250,000 distinct CDR3 sequences, of which 34% are seen a single time; about 3.9% belongs to the top ten. Sequences were obtained from axillary lymph node tissue. These receptors originate from a female donor with breast cancer. Some clones in this sample may be carry-over from other donors' samples. Both conserved end residues are part of each CDR3. D genes are given only for firm matches. For some rows the clone size is stated as once, few or many, or as a class when expanded; others skip it.

TGTGCCAGTAGTTTCGACAGGGGCCCTAACTATGGCTACACCTTC	CASSFDRGPNYGYTF	TRBD1	many	TRBV19	TRBJ1-2
TGCAGTGTATCACAGGGGGCTCAGACTGAAGCTTTCTTT	CSVSQGAQTEAFF	TRBD1	few	TRBV20-1	TRBJ1-1
TGTGCCAGCAGTCACTTTCCCCGGGGGGGAGATACGCAGCATTTT	CASSHFPRGGDTQHF	.	.	TRBV6-1	TRBJ1-5
TGCGCCAGCACCAGGGGCGCGGACTATGGCTACACCATATATTTT	CASTRGADYGYTIYF	.	.	TRBV4-1	TRBJ1-3
TGCGCCAGCAGCTTTAGGGACACCCCTTCTCGTACGCAGTATTTT	CASSFRDTPSRTQYF	.	.	TRBV5-1	TRBJ2-3
TGCAGTGCTAGAAGCGGGACAGGCCTCTACGAGCAGTACTTC	CSARSGTGLYEQYF	.	many	TRBV20-1	TRBJ2-7
TGCAGCGTTGAATACGGGGGGCGCGGGTATTTT	CSVEYGGRGYF	.	many	TRBV29-1	TRBJ2-3
TGTGCCAGCAGCGAAATAGCGGGGGAGTACAATGAGCAGTTCTTC	CASSEIAGEYNEQFF	TRBD2	few	TRBV9	TRBJ2-1
TGTGCCTGGTTCCCGCGCCTCGGGACAGGGCTACGGACTACGCAGTATTTT	CAWFPRLGTGLRTTQYF	TRBD1	.	TRBV30	TRBJ2-3
TGCAGTGCTAATTTCGGGGCAGGTTATGGCTACACCTTC	CSANFGAGYGYTF	.	.	TRBV20-1	TRBJ1-2
TGCGCCAGCAGCCAAGGTGTCCAGGGGCGAGATGGCTACACCTTC	CASSQGVQGRDGYTF	.	many	TRBV4-3	TRBJ1-2
TGTGCCAGTAGTACTTTACAGGGAGGGAATTCACCCCTCCACTTT	CASSTLQGGNSPLHF	.	many	TRBV19	TRBJ1-6
TGTGCCAGCAGTGATAGGGGGAGCTCTAACAATGGCTACACCTTC	CASSDRGSSNNGYTF	.	.	TRBV2	TRBJ1-2
TGTGCCAGCACCCAAGGGGGCTTCAATGAGCAGTATTTT	CASTQGGFNEQYF	TRBD1	.	TRBV7-2	TRBJ2-3
TGCAGTGCCCGACAGGTTGACACCGGGGAGCTGTTTTTT	CSARQVDTGELFF	.	.	TRBV29-1	TRBJ2-2
TGCAGCGTAGATGGACTAGCGGGGGGCGGGGGCTACACCTTC	CSVDGLAGGGGYTF	.	.	TRBV29-1	TRBJ1-2
TGTGCCAGAAGACTAGCGGGAGCCGGGGAGCTGTTTTTT	CARRLAGAGELFF	TRBD2	once	TRBV6-5	TRBJ2-2
TGTGCCAGCAGCTCGGGACAGTACATAGATACGCAGTATTTT	CASSSGQYIDTQYF	TRBD1	many	TRBV11-3	TRBJ2-3
TGCGCCAGCAGCTTGGAGGGACAGGACTATGGCTACACCATATATTTT	CASSLEGQDYGYTIYF	TRBD1	.	TRBV5-1	TRBJ1-3
TGCAGTGCTAGGAGACCTTGGACAGGGGTGGCAGAGACCCAGTACTTC	CSARRPWTGVAETQYF	TRBD1	many	TRBV20-1	TRBJ2-5
TGTGCCAGCAGCTTAGAATCCCCGAGGGTGTGGAATTCACCCCTCCACTTT	CASSLESPRVWNSPLHF	.	many	TRBV7-9	TRBJ1-6
TGTGCCAGCAGGCGCCGGGACAGTGCTTTTCAGCCCCAGCATTTT	CASRRRDSAFQPQHF	TRBD1	few	TRBV6-2/TRBV6-3	TRBJ1-5
TGTGCCAGCGGGGGGCCTTATAATTCACCCCTCCACTTT	CASGGPYNSPLHF	.	many	TRBV9	TRBJ1-6